The 18 T cell receptor beta chains given below trace back to one sample, sequenced in a study of blood T cell repertoires in COVID-19. The data were produced by immunoSEQ multiplex PCR, yet TCRdb's version contains in-frame clones alone and is incomplete. This table holds about 210,000 clones, 75% to 90% found once. Input material: peripheral blood. These TCRs come from a woman aged 70 to 79 with COVID-19, enrolled during active disease.

The V call is TRBV7-9, the J call TRBJ2-2; 8 bases are shared with TRBD2. CDR1 and CDR2 (germline): SEHNR, FQNEAQ (reference sequence). This CDR3 region has 13 residues. The V gene end was trimmed by 6 bases and the J gene end by 7 bases; junction bases not matched to a gene: 4. The CDR3 spells CASRSAGVGELFF. For the CDR3, the DNA is TGTGCCAGCAGGTCAGCGGGAGTCGGGGAGCTGTTTTTT. Using reference TRBV7-9 and TRBJ2-2 for the parts outside the CDR3, the full variable domain is DTGVSQNPRHKITKRGQNVTFRCDPISEHNRLYWYRQTLGQGPEFLTYFQNEAQLEKSRLLSDRFSAERPKGSFSTLEIQRTEQGDSAMYLCASRSAGVGELFFGEGSRLTVL.

The rearrangement uses TRBV9 and TRBJ1-4, with D perhaps matching TRBD1 (6 bases). Trimming cost V 4 bases and J 4 bases, with 14 bases left between them. This CDR3 is built from 15 residues. CDR1 is SGDLS and CDR2 is YYNGEE in the germline V gene. CDR3 in DNA: TGTGCCAGCAGCCCGGGGGGCAGGGGTAATGAAAAACTGTTTTTT. The encoded protein is CASSPGGRGNEKLFF.

V usage is TRBV10-3 and J usage is TRBJ1-6; 9 nucleotides align to TRBD1. The CDR3 length is 19 residues. With 11 bases clipped from V and 5 bases from J, the junction kept 22 bases outside the gene matches. In germline, CDR1 is ENHRY, CDR2 SYGVKD. CDR3 sequence reads: CAPSNRDRVELGDNSPLHF. The CDR3 DNA reads as TGTGCCCCGTCGAACCGGGACAGGGTCGAGCTTGGGGATAATTCACCCCTCCACTTT.

CDR3 DNA: TGTGCCACCAGTGACCCCCTCGGGGGTGGCAATGGCTACACCTTC. This codes for CATSDPLGGGNGYTF. The V call is TRBV24-1, the J call TRBJ1-2, with D maybe TRBD1 (5 bases). The germline V gene has CDR1 KGHDR and CDR2 SFDVKD. The germline V and J ends were trimmed by 4 bases and 6 bases, with 17 bases remaining between them. The CDR3 length is 15 residues.

This chain connects TRBV3-1 (or the pseudogene TRBV3-2) to TRBJ2-3; D is possibly TRBD1 (5 bases). The CDR3 loop spans 14 amino acids. The V end was cut by 3 bases, the J end by 1 base, with 8 bases between. Germline CDR1 and CDR2: LGHDT and YNNKEL (reference sequence). The DNA of the CDR3 is TGTGCCAGCAGCCACCGGACACGCACAGATACGCAGTATTTT. Its protein product is CASSHRTRTDTQYF.

This sequence joins TRBV7-2 and TRBJ1-1, with a weak D call TRBD1 (6 bases). CDR1 and CDR2 from the germline V gene are SGHTA and FQGNSA. This CDR3 comprises 15 residues. The V and J ends lost 4 bases and 1 base respectively, with 13 bases between them. CDR3 sequence: CASSSRGGKNTEAFF. In DNA, the CDR3 is TGTGCCAGCAGCTCGAGGGGGGGGAAGAACACTGAAGCTTTCTTT.

The chain couples TRBV29-1 to TRBJ2-5; D uncertain. CDR1 SQVTM and CDR2 ANQGSEA come from the germline V gene. V gave up 1 base and J gave up 2 bases, with 5 bases separating them. This CDR3 is 12 amino acids long. This CDR3 is CSVEGAQETQYF. The DNA of the CDR3 is TGCAGCGTTGAAGGGGCTCAAGAGACCCAGTACTTC.

This rearrangement joins TRBV21-1 to TRBJ2-7; TRBD1 is taken as the D call from the table, unchecked against the DNA. TRBV21-1 is a pseudogene. There are 11 residues in the CDR3. The chain's CDR3 is CAGGHPHEQYF. CDR3 sequence (DNA): TGTGCCGGGGGACATCCCCACGAGCAGTACTTC.

V is TRBV3-1 (or the pseudogene TRBV3-2) and J is TRBJ2-2; no reliable D call. With 7 bases removed from V and 4 bases from J, the gap between germline ends came to 10 bases. The length of the CDR3 is 13 residues. Looked up from germline, CDR1 is LGHDT and CDR2 is YNNKEL (reference sequence). CDR3 sequence reads: CASTPLSTGELFF. CDR3 DNA: TGTGCCAGCACCCCTCTATCCACCGGGGAGCTGTTTTTT.

The chain uses TRBV5-6 and TRBJ1-5; 9 bases are shared with TRBD1. Trimming took 4 bases from V and 2 from J; bases not matched to a gene: 10. Germline V gene data show CDR1 as SGHDT and CDR2 as YYEEEE. The length of the CDR3 is 17 residues. Written as DNA, the CDR3 is TGTGCCAGCAGCAACCAACAGGGGGCTAATCGCAATCAGCCCCAGCATTTT. Translation gives CASSNQQGANRNQPQHF.

This clone was counted between two and nine times. This chain joins TRBV30 and TRBJ2-7, with D unresolved. Germline V gene sequence: CDR1 GTSNPN, CDR2 SVGIG (reference sequence). The CDR3 extends over 12 amino acids. Trimming removed 4 bases from V and 0 bases from J, with 7 bases in between. The CDR3 spells CAWNIFSYEQYF. In nucleotides, the CDR3 is TGTGCCTGGAACATTTTCTCCTACGAGCAGTACTTC.

CDR3 DNA: TGTGCCACCAGGCAGGAGTCCGGGGGTAATGAGCAGTTCTTC. Translation gives CATRQESGGNEQFF. This chain uses TRBV15 with TRBJ2-1; possible D gene TRBD2, 6 bases. Germline-derived CDR1 and CDR2 are LNHNV and YYDKDF (reference sequence). The V end was cut by 6 bases, the J end by 7 bases, with 16 bases between. The CDR3 runs to 14 residues.

In DNA form, the CDR3 reads TGTGCCAGCAGCCCGAACTACGGGAGTGTCGCCAAAAACATTCAGTACTTC. This sequence encodes CASSPNYGSVAKNIQYF. V gene TRBV5-4 combines with J gene TRBJ2-4; the D gene is possibly TRBD2 (6 bases). V was clipped by 4 bases and J by 1 base, with 18 bases between them. The CDR3 has 17 residues. Germline CDR1 is SGHNT and CDR2 is YYREEE (reference sequence).

This sequence joins TRBV5-1 and TRBJ2-1; no firm D call. CDR3 length: 14 residues. With 5 bases removed from V and 8 bases from J, the gap between germline ends came to 17 bases. Germline V gives CDR1 SGHRS, CDR2 YFSETQ. CDR3 amino acids: CASRRQLAPDEQFF. Here the CDR3 DNA reads TGCGCCAGCAGGCGGCAGTTGGCCCCCGATGAGCAGTTCTTC.

The rearrangement links TRBV7-2 to TRBJ2-7, with 8 nucleotides matching TRBD2. CDR1 is SGHTA and CDR2 is FQGNSA in the germline V gene. The V segment lost 1 base and the J segment 0 bases; nucleotides outside the gene matches: 14. CDR3 length: 19 amino acids. The CDR3 DNA reads as TGTGCCAGCAGCTTAGGGGTTTTTGCACTAGCGGACAGCTCCTACGAGCAGTACTTC. Encoded protein: CASSLGVFALADSSYEQYF.

The rearrangement uses TRBV13 and TRBJ2-2; D is unclear. This CDR3 contains 15 residues. Germline CDR1 PRHDT, CDR2 FYEKMQ (reference sequence). Trimming pared 3 bases from V and 0 bases from J, leaving 8 bases between. Here the CDR3 reads CASSFRSPNTGELFF. In DNA form, the CDR3 reads TGTGCCAGCAGCTTTAGAAGTCCGAACACCGGGGAGCTGTTTTTT.

This rearrangement joins TRBV4-1 to TRBJ2-5; D might be TRBD1 (6 bases). Trimming shortened V by 0 bases and J by 2 bases, and 13 bases separated the two germline ends. The CDR3 consists of 16 residues. Per the germline V gene, CDR1 is MGHRA and CDR2 is YSYEKL. The CDR3: CASSQDRSGAQETQYF. CDR3 nucleotide sequence: TGCGCCAGCAGCCAAGATCGCTCAGGGGCACAAGAGACCCAGTACTTC.

The rearrangement links TRBV6-5 to TRBJ1-2; TRBD1 matches at 7 bases. V was pared by 6 bases and J by 3 bases, with 4 bases of the junction left unmatched. Germline V gives CDR1 MNHEY, CDR2 SVGAGI. The CDR3 runs to 13 residues. CDR3 coding DNA: TGTGCCAGCAGATCAGGGGGACACTATGGCTACACCTTC. Its protein is CASRSGGHYGYTF.